This T cell receptor (beta chain) was identified during a study of human T cells and chemical hapten exposure. Authors' processing steps: Sample TCR totals centred on a median of approximately 100,000, ranging roughly 20,000 to 700,000. TCRdb fed the RACE reads into MiXCR, producing one record per CDR3 protein. Here the V and J calls rest on TCRdb's processing, not on the authors' analysis. The sample yields some 78,000 distinct CDR3 sequences, around 8.7% seen once. As for time point: healthy volunteer bleed at 6 weeks. Extraction of total RNA was performed on unfractionated whole blood. Germline values: CDR1 SEHNR, CDR2 FQNEAQ (reference sequence). This CDR3 comprises 19 residues. J was trimmed by 0 bases and V by 2 bases; bases with no gene match: 7.

The sequencing sample was made of whole blood. The TCR was taken from a male donor in good health. Some clones in this sample may be carry-over from other donors' samples. J is TRBJ2-6 and V is TRBV7-9, with 10 positions matching TRBD1. The CDR3 coding sequence is TGTGCCAGCAGCTTATGGACAGGGGGTTTCATCTCTGGGGCCAACGTCCTGACTTTC. It codes for CASSLWTGGFISGANVLTF.